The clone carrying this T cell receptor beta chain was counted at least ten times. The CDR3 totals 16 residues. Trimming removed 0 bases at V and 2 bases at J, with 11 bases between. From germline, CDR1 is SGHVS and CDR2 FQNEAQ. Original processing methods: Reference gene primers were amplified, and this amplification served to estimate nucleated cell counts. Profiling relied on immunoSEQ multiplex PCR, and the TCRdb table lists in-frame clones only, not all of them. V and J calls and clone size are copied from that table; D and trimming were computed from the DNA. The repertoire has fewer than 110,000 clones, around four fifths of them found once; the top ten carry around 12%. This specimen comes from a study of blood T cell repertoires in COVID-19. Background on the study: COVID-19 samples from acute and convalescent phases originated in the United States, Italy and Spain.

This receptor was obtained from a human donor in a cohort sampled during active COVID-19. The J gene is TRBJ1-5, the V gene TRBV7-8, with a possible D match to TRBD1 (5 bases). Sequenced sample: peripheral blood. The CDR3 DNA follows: TGTGCCAGCAGCTTAGCGGGGGGGGGAGGCAATCAGCCCCAGCATTTT. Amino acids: CASSLAGGGGNQPQHF.